These T cell receptor beta chains were read from a single sample in a study of Ad26.COV2.S vaccination and SARS-CoV-2 variants. TCRdb keeps only in-frame clones here, not all; method: immunoSEQ multiplex PCR. Among some 350,000 clones listed, approximately 84% were seen once. Sequenced here: peripheral blood, sampled in a trial of Ad26.COV2.S vaccine versus placebo. The receptors derive from a person between 18 and 65 years old who received the Ad26.COV2.S COVID-19 vaccine or a placebo. Both conserved end residues are part of each CDR3. The D gene is left open where the match is weak. Clone size is shown for a subset of rows, as once, few, many or a class of expanded clone.

v_gene	abundance	d_gene	j_gene	CDR3nt	CDR3aa
TRBV7-2	.	.	TRBJ2-5	TGTGCCAGCAGCTTAAGTACGGGGTTCGTGGAGACCCAGTACTTC	CASSLSTGFVETQYF
TRBV27	.	TRBD1	TRBJ1-6	TGTGCCAGCAGTTTAATTCCCCCCAGGGGGGGCTCCTATAATTCACCCCTCCACTTT	CASSLIPPRGGSYNSPLHF
TRBV30	.	.	TRBJ2-5	TGTGCCTGGAGCTCAGGGGCTCCAGAGACCCAGTACTTC	CAWSSGAPETQYF
TRBV14	once	.	TRBJ1-1	TGTGCCAGCAGCAGACAGCTGAACACTGAAGCTTTCTTT	CASSRQLNTEAFF
TRBV5-4	.	.	TRBJ2-3	TGTGCCAGCAGCTTGTCCGGACGCACAGATACGCAGTATTTT	CASSLSGRTDTQYF
TRBV19	few	TRBD2	TRBJ2-1	TGTGCCAGTAGTTCATACGGGACTAGCGGGAAGAATGAGCAGTTCTTC	CASSSYGTSGKNEQFF
TRBV13	.	TRBD1	TRBJ2-2	TGTGCCAGCAGCTTAGCAGGGGGCTTCACCGGGGAGCTGTTTTTT	CASSLAGGFTGELFF
TRBV30	.	TRBD1	TRBJ1-1	TGTGCCGGAAGATTTGAGGGGGCGCACACTGAAGCTTTCTTT	CAGRFEGAHTEAFF
TRBV4-1	.	TRBD2	TRBJ2-4	TGCGCCAGCAGCCAACCTAGCGGGATAGCCAAAAACATTCAGTACTTC	CASSQPSGIAKNIQYF
TRBV7-9	once	TRBD1	TRBJ1-1	TGTGCCAGCAGCGCCAGACAGGGGGCGAAGACTGAAGCTTTCTTT	CASSARQGAKTEAFF
TRBV27	few	.	TRBJ1-1	TGTGCCAGCACGGATCAGAACACTGAAGCTTTCTTT	CASTDQNTEAFF
TRBV10-2	.	.	TRBJ1-1	TGCGCCAGCGGCGACAACACTGAAGCTTTCTTT	CASGDNTEAFF
TRBV5-1	.	.	TRBJ1-1	TGCGCCAGCAGGCAAAGCAACACTGAAGCTTTCTTT	CASRQSNTEAFF
TRBV27	.	.	TRBJ2-1	TGTGCCAGCAGTTTATCGGCCGGGGGCGGGTACAATGAGCAGTTCTTC	CASSLSAGGGYNEQFF
TRBV18	.	TRBD1	TRBJ1-2	TGTGCCAGCTCACCCCCGGACAGGGACGGCTACACCTTC	CASSPPDRDGYTF
TRBV9	few	TRBD2	TRBJ2-7	TGTGCCAGCAGCAATAGCGGGGGGGCCTTCAACGAGCAGTACTTC	CASSNSGGAFNEQYF
TRBV6-2/TRBV6-3	once	.	TRBJ2-7	TGTGCCAGCAGTTACTCCCTAGGTTCCCCCTCCTACGAGCAGTACTTC	CASSYSLGSPSYEQYF
TRBV7-2	.	.	TRBJ2-3	TGTGCCAGCAGCCAGATCGCCGGCACAGATACGCAGTATTTT	CASSQIAGTDTQYF
TRBV10-1	.	.	TRBJ2-7	TGCGCCAGCAGTGAGATCCGGGGGGAGCAGTACTTC	CASSEIRGEQYF
TRBV7-2	.	TRBD1	TRBJ1-5	TGTGCCAGCAGCCAGGGGGGACAGCGGGGGTATCAGCCCCAGCATTTT	CASSQGGQRGYQPQHF
TRBV7-6	.	TRBD1	TRBJ2-2	TGTGCCAGCAGCTTGGGACAGGGGGGCCTGACCGGGGAGCTGTTTTTT	CASSLGQGGLTGELFF
TRBV6-6	.	.	TRBJ1-1	TGTGCCAGCAGTTTAGGACGGGTCACTGAAGCTTTCTTT	CASSLGRVTEAFF
TRBV11-2	.	TRBD1	TRBJ2-5	TGTGCCAGCAGTGGGACAGATAAAGAGACCCAGTACTTC	CASSGTDKETQYF
TRBV10-1	.	.	TRBJ2-1	TGCGCCAGCAGTGATGTACCAACGGAGCAGTTCTTC	CASSDVPTEQFF
TRBV27	.	.	TRBJ1-2	TGTGCCAGCAGTTCAACGGGGGGCCCCCCCTATGGCTACACCTTC	CASSSTGGPPYGYTF
TRBV3-1/TRBV3-2	.	.	TRBJ2-3	TGTGCCAGCAGCCCCAGGGCTCGCCGTCGGGATACGCAGTATTTT	CASSPRARRRDTQYF
TRBV27	.	.	TRBJ2-1	TGTGCCAGCTCTCCCGGGACAACGGAATACAATGAGCAGTTCTTC	CASSPGTTEYNEQFF